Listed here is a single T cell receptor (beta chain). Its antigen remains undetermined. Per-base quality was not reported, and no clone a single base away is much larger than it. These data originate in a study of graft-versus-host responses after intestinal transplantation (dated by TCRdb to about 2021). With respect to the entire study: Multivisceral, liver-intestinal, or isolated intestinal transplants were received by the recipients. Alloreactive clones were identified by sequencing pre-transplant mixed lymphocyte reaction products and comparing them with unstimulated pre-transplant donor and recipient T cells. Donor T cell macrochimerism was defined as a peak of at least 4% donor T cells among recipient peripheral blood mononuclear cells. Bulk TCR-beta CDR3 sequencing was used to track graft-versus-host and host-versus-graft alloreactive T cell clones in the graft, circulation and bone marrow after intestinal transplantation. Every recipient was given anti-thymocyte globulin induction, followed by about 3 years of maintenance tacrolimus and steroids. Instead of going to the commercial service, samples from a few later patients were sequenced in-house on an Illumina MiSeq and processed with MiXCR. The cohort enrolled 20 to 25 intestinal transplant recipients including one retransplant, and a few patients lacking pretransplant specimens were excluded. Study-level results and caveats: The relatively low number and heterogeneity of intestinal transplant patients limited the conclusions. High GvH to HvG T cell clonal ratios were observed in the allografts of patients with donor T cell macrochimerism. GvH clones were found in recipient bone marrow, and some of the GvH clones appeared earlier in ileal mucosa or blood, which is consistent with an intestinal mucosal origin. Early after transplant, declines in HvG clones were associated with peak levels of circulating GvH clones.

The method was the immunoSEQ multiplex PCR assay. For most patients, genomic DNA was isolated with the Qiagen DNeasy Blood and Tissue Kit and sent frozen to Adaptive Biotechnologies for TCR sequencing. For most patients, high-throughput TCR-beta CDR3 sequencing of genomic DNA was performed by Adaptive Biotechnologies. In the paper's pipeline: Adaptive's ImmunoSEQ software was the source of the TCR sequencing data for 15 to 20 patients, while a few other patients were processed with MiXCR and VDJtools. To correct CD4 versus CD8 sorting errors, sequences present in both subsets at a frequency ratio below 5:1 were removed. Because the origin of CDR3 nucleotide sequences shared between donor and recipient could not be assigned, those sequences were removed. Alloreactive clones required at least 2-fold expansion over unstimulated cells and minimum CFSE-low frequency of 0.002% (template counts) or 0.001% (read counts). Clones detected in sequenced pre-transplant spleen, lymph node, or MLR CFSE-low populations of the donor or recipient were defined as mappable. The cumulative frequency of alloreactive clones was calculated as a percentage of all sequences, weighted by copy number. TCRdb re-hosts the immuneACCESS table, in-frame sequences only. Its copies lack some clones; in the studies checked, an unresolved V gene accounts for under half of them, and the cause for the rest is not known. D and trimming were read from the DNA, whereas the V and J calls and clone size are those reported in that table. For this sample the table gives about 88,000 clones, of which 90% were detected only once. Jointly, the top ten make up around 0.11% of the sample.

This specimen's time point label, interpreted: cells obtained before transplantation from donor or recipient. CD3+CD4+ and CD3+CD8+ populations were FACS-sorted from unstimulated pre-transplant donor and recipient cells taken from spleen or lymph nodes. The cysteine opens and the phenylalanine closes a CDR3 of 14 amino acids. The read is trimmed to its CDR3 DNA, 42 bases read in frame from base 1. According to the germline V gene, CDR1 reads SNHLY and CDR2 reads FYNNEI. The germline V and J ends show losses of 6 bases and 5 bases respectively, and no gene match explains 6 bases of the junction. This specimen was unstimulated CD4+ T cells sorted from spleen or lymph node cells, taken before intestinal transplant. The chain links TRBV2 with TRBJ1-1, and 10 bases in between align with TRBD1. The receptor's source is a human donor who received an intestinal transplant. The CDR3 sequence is CASRGGTGATEAFF. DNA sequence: TGTGCCAGCAGGGGGGGGACAGGGGCTACTGAAGCTTTCTTT.